These 18 T cell receptor beta chains were all obtained from the same sample, sequenced in a study of blood T cell repertoires in COVID-19. The data were produced by immunoSEQ multiplex PCR, yet TCRdb's version contains in-frame clones alone and is incomplete. The table has 250,000 to 350,000 clones, 85% to 90% seen once. Sequencing was performed on PBMCs or T cells enriched from blood (not recorded which). These receptor sequences come from a woman between 18 and 29 years old who had recovered from COVID-19.

The V call is TRBV7-3, the J call TRBJ2-2, with 7 bases lining up with TRBD1. Trimming cost V 0 bases and J 3 bases; bases outside gene matches: 1. The CDR3 length is 15 residues. Germline V CDR1 and CDR2: SGHTA, FQGTGA. The CDR3: CASSLTGGDTGELFF. CDR3 DNA sequence: TGTGCCAGCAGCTTAACAGGGGGCGACACCGGGGAGCTGTTTTTT.

The V call is TRBV5-6, the J call TRBJ1-2, with TRBD1 identical over 11 bases. The CDR3 is 14 amino acids. V lost 6 bases to trimming and J lost 4 bases; unmatched junction nucleotides: 5. CDR1 and CDR2 (germline): SGHDT, YYEEEE. DNA for the CDR3: TGTGCCAGCATCGGACAGGGGGCCAGCTATGGCTACACCTTC. Protein sequence: CASIGQGASYGYTF.

Only one count was recorded for this clone. The V and J genes are TRBV5-6 and TRBJ2-5; 7 nucleotides line up with TRBD2. The CDR3 length is 16 residues. V was clipped by 4 bases and J by 2 bases; unmatched bases: 11. Germline V lookup: CDR1 SGHDT, CDR2 YYEEEE. The CDR3 loop reads CASSRMGLQNQETQYF. The DNA of the CDR3 is TGTGCCAGCAGCCGGATGGGACTACAGAATCAAGAGACCCAGTACTTC.

This CDR3 is CASSLIGEQYF. The DNA of the CDR3 is TGCGCCAGCAGCTTGATCGGCGAGCAGTACTTC. The chain is built from TRBV5-1 and TRBJ2-7; D ambiguous. The V end was cut by 1 base, the J end by 6 bases, with 5 bases between. This CDR3 contains 11 residues. Germline V gene sequence: CDR1 SGHRS, CDR2 YFSETQ.

The chain combines TRBV11-2 with TRBJ1-1; 11 bases agree with TRBD1. The CDR3 has 16 amino acids. Germline values: CDR1 SGHAT, CDR2 FQNNGV. V lost 5 bases and J lost 1; bases outside the gene matches: 6. The CDR3 nucleotides are TGTGCCAGCAGCGAGGGACAGGGGGGGACGAACACTGAAGCTTTCTTT. This codes for CASSEGQGGTNTEAFF.

This rearrangement joins TRBV19 to TRBJ2-5; 7 bases are shared with TRBD2. After removal of 6 bases from V and 5 bases from J, the junction contained 12 bases not matched to a gene. The CDR3 contains 15 residues. Germline loops: CDR1 LNHDA, CDR2 SQIVND (reference sequence). In nucleotides, the CDR3 is TGTGCCAGTAGGAACAGCGGGGATGGATGGGAGACCCAGTACTTC. Its protein product is CASRNSGDGWETQYF.

The chain combines TRBV7-9 with TRBJ1-4; TRBD1 aligns across 8 bases. The CDR3 totals 15 residues. CDR1 is SEHNR, CDR2 FQNEAQ, per germline (reference sequence). J gave up 7 bases and V 6 bases, and 10 bases lay outside the gene matches. The CDR3 bases are TGTGCCAGCAGTCCGCTACAGGGGGTTCGTGAAAAACTGTTTTTT. Encoded protein: CASSPLQGVREKLFF.

This clone is a singleton in its sample. The rearrangement joins TRBV12-3 or TRBV12-4 to TRBJ1-2; no clear D. The V end lost 4 bases, the J end lost 4 bases, and 10 bases lay between the germline ends. The CDR3 is 13 amino acids. In DNA form, the CDR3 reads TGTGCCAGCAGTTCCTTGAGATTCTATGGCTACACCTTC. This gives the protein CASSSLRFYGYTF.

This chain connects TRBV2 to TRBJ1-2; D remains ambiguous. This CDR3 is built from 12 residues. Germline loops: CDR1 SNHLY, CDR2 FYNNEI. Deletions cut 5 bases from V and 2 bases from J, with 6 bases between. CDR3 DNA sequence: TGTGCCAGCAGTACGAGAAACTATGGCTACACCTTC. Its translation is CASSTRNYGYTF.

The V gene is TRBV19, the J gene TRBJ1-5, with D hard to call. CDR3 length: 13 residues. The germline gives CDR1 LNHDA, CDR2 SQIVND (reference sequence). V lost 5 bases and J 7 bases, leaving 12 bases between the germline ends. CDR3 in amino acids: CASSLEGWQPQHF. The CDR3 DNA follows: TGTGCCAGTAGTCTGGAGGGTTGGCAGCCCCAGCATTTT.

This sequence joins TRBV5-1 and TRBJ1-2, with 7 bases matching TRBD1. The junction had 9 bases not matched to a gene; V was cut back by 4 bases and J by 0 bases. This CDR3 is 16 amino acids long. CDR1 is SGHRS, CDR2 YFSETQ, per germline. CDR3: CASSGGTASANYGYTF. In DNA, the CDR3 is TGCGCCAGCAGCGGAGGGACAGCTTCAGCTAACTATGGCTACACCTTC.

This rearrangement joins TRBV5-4 to TRBJ2-3, with 8 nucleotides matching TRBD1. Trimming took 3 bases from V and 2 from J; bases not matched to a gene: 8. The CDR3 covers 16 residues. CDR1 is SGHNT, CDR2 YYREEE, per germline (reference sequence). The CDR3: CASSSARDRYTDTQYF. The CDR3 coding sequence is TGTGCCAGCAGCTCAGCCCGGGACAGGTACACAGATACGCAGTATTTT.

The V gene is TRBV5-1, the J gene TRBJ2-7; D might be TRBD1 (6 bases). V lost 2 bases and J lost 2, with 14 bases in between. Germline-derived CDR1 and CDR2 are SGHRS and YFSETQ. The CDR3 consists of 15 residues. The CDR3 DNA reads TGCGCCAGCAGCTTTGGACAGTCAAATCCCTACGAGCAGTACTTC. Translated: CASSFGQSNPYEQYF.

The chain joins TRBV30 to TRBJ2-1; TRBD2 aligns across 9 bases. The CDR3 runs to 15 residues. In germline, CDR1 is GTSNPN, CDR2 SVGIG (reference sequence). After removal of 0 bases from V and 9 bases from J, the junction contained 9 bases not matched to a gene. CDR3: CAWSVLAGGPGEQFF. The DNA of the CDR3 is TGTGCCTGGAGTGTACTGGCGGGGGGGCCGGGTGAGCAGTTCTTC. The full variable domain, its missing parts supplied by reference TRBV30 and TRBJ2-1, is SQTIHQWPATLVQPVGSPLSLECTVEGTSNPNLYWYRQAAGRGLQLLFYSVGIGQISSEVPQNLSASRPQDRQFILSSKKLLLSDSGFYLCAWSVLAGGPGEQFFGPGTRLTVL.

Only a few counts were recorded for this clone. The V and J genes are TRBV9 and TRBJ1-2; no firm D call. CDR3 size: 12 residues. Germline V gives CDR1 SGDLS, CDR2 YYNGEE. Trimming stripped 0 bases from V and 4 bases from J, with 4 bases between. CDR3 nucleotide sequence: TGTGCCAGCAGCGTAGACAGCTATGGCTACACCTTC. This gives the protein CASSVDSYGYTF.

V usage is TRBV19 and J usage is TRBJ1-6; possibly TRBD1 for D (5 bases). Trimming pared 5 bases from V and 8 bases from J, leaving 16 bases between. CDR1 and CDR2 from the germline V gene are LNHDA and SQIVND (reference sequence). This CDR3 contains 15 residues. The CDR3 region has the DNA TGTGCCAGTAGTGCGATGGACAATATCCATTCACCCCTCCACTTT. Its translation is CASSAMDNIHSPLHF.

The chain uses TRBV19 and TRBJ1-5; D is possibly TRBD1 (5 bases). The V gene's germline CDR1 is LNHDA and CDR2 SQIVND (reference sequence). This CDR3 has 15 residues. Trimming pared 7 bases from V and 4 bases from J, leaving 17 bases between. This CDR3 is CASISTRQGNQPQHF. The CDR3 DNA sequence: TGTGCCAGTATCTCAACCAGGCAGGGAAATCAGCCCCAGCATTTT.

The chain uses TRBV19 and TRBJ2-1; TRBD2 matches at 7 bases. The V and J ends lost 8 bases and 1 base, in that order; junction bases with no gene match: 8. CDR3 length: 15 amino acids. CDR1 is LNHDA, CDR2 SQIVND, per germline (reference sequence). Here the CDR3 reads CASGERGVSYNEQFF. CDR3 coding DNA: TGTGCCAGTGGAGAACGGGGGGTTTCCTACAATGAGCAGTTCTTC. Looking up the rest from reference TRBV19 and TRBJ2-1 gives the full variable domain: DGGITQSPKYLFRKEGQNVTLSCEQNLNHDAMYWYRQDPGQGLRLIYYSQIVNDFQKGDIAEGYSVSREKKESFPLTVTSAQKNPTAFYLCASGERGVSYNEQFFGPGTRLTVL.